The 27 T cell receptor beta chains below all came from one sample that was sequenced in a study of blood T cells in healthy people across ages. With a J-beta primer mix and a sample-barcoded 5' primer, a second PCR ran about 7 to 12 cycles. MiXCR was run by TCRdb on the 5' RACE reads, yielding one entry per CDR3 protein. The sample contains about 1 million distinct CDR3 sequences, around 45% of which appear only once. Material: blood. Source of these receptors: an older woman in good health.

CDR3 region: CASSPPGATEAFF. CDR3 sequence (DNA): TGTGCCAGCAGTCCCCCAGGGGCTACTGAAGCTTTCTTT. The chain employs TRBV12-3 or TRBV12-4 and TRBJ1-1, with D perhaps TRBD1 (6 bases). This CDR3 has 13 amino acids. The V end lost 5 bases, the J end lost 5 bases, and 12 bases lay between the germline ends.

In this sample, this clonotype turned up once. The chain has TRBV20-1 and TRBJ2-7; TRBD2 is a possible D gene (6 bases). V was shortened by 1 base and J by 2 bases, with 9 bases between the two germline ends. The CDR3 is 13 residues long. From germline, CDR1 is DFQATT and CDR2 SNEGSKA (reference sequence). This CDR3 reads CSARGRGAYEQYF. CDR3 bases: TGCAGTGCTAGAGGGCGGGGTGCCTACGAGCAGTACTTC.

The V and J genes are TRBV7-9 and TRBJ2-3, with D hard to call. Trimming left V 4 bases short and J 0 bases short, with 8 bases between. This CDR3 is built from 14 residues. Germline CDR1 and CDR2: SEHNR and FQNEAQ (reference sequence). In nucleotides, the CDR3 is TGTGCCAGCAGCTCGGGTATTAGCACAGATACGCAGTATTTT. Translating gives CASSSGISTDTQYF. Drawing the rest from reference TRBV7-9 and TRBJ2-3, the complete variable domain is DTGVSQNPRHKITKRGQNVTFRCDPISEHNRLYWYRQTLGQGPEFLTYFQNEAQLEKSRLLSDRFSAERPKGSFSTLEIQRTEQGDSAMYLCASSSGISTDTQYFGPGTRLTVL.

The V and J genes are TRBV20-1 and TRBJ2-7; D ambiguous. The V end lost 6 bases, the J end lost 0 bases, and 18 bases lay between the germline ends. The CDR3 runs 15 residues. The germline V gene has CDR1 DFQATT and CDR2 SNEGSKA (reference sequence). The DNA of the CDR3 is TGCAGTGCCCTCCCCTCAACTCCCAACTCCTACGAGCAGTACTTC. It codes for CSALPSTPNSYEQYF.

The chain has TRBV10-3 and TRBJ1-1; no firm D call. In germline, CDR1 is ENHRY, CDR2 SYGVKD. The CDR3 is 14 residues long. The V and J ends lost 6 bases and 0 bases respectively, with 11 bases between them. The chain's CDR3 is CAIRDAVMNTEAFF. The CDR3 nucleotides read TGTGCCATCAGAGATGCGGTGATGAACACTGAAGCTTTCTTT.

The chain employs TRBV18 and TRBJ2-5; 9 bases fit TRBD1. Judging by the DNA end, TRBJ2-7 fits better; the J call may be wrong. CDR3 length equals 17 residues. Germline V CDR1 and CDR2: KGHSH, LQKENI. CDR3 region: CASSLGQGRTYTYEQYF. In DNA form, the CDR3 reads TGTGCCAGCTCGCTGGGACAGGGCCGAACCTATACCTACGAGCAGTACTTC.

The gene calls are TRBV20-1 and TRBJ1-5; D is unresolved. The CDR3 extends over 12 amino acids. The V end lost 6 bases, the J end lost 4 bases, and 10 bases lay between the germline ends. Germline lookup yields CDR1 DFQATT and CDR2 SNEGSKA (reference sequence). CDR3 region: CSAQTPNQPQHF. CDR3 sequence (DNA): TGCAGTGCCCAAACTCCAAATCAGCCCCAGCATTTT.

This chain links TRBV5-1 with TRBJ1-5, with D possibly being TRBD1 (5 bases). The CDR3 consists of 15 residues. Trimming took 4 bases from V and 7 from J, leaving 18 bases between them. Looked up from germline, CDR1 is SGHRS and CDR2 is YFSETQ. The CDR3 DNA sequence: TGCGCCAGCAGCCCCCATGGGGGGTTATCACAGCCCCAGCATTTT. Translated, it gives CASSPHGGLSQPQHF.

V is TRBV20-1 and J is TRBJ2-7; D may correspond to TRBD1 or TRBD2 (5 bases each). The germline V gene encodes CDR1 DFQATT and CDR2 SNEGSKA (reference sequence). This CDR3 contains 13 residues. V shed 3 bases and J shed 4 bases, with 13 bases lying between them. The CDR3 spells CSARGPVSYEQYF. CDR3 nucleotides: TGCAGTGCTAGGGGACCGGTATCATACGAGCAGTACTTC.

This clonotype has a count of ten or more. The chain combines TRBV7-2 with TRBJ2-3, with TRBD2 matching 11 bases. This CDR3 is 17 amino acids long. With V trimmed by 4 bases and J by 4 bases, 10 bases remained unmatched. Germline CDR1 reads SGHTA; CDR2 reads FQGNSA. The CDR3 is CASSYYPLAGGADTQYF. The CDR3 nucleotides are TGTGCCAGCAGCTATTACCCCCTAGCGGGGGGCGCAGATACGCAGTATTTT.

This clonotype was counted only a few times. The DNA for the CDR3 is TGCGCCAGCAGCTTCGCCGGACAGGGGGCAGAGCAGTACTTC. Translated, it gives CASSFAGQGAEQYF. The rearrangement joins TRBV5-1 to TRBJ2-4; 11 bases fit TRBD1. The CDR3 is 14 residues long. Germline CDR1 is SGHRS and CDR2 is YFSETQ. Trimming at V came to 2 bases and at J to 13 bases, leaving 8 bases not matched to a gene.

The CDR3 sequence: CASSLGTTGVAGELFF. CDR3 in DNA: TGTGCCAGCAGTTTAGGAACCACAGGGGTGGCCGGGGAGCTGTTTTTT. The V call is TRBV28, the J call TRBJ2-2; 7 bases are shared with TRBD1. Losses at the gene ends were 2 bases for V and 6 bases for J; bases not matched to a gene: 9. Per germline, CDR1 MDHEN and CDR2 SYDVKM. There are 16 residues in the CDR3.

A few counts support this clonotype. For the CDR3, the DNA is TGTGCCAGCAGTGAAGCTGGCAGGGGCTTTAGCAATCAGCCCCAGCATTTT. Encoded protein: CASSEAGRGFSNQPQHF. This chain links TRBV2 with TRBJ1-5, with D possibly being TRBD1 (6 bases). Looked up from germline, CDR1 is SNHLY and CDR2 is FYNNEI. V lost 0 bases, J lost 0 bases, and 12 bases lay in between. The CDR3 loop spans 17 amino acids.

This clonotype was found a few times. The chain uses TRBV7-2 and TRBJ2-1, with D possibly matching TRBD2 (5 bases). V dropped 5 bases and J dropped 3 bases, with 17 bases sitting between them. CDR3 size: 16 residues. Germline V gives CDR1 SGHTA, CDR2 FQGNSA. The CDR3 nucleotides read TGTGCCAGCAGCCCAAGCGCTAGCCGAAACTACAATGAGCAGTTCTTC. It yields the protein CASSPSASRNYNEQFF.

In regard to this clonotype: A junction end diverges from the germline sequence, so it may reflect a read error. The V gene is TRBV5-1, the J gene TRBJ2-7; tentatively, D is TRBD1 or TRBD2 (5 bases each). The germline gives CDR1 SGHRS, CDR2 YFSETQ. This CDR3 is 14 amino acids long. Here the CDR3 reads CAGSLGRSPYEQYF. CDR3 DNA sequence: TGCGCCGGCAGTTTGGGACGGAGCCCCTACGAGCAGTACTTC.

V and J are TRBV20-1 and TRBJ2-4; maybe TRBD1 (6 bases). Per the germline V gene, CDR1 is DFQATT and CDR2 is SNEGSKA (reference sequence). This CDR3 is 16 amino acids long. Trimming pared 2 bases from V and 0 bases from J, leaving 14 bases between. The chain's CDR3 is CSARPGQRVAKNIQYF. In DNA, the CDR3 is TGCAGTGCTAGACCTGGACAGCGCGTAGCCAAAAACATTCAGTACTTC.

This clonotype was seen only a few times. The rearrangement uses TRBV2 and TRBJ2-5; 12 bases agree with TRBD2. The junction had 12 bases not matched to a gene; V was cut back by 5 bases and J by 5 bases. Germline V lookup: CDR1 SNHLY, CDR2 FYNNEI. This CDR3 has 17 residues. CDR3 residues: CASSPGTSGSPLETQYF. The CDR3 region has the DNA TGTGCCAGCAGTCCTGGGACTAGCGGGTCCCCACTCGAGACCCAGTACTTC.

The CDR3 region is CSARPKFPSYEQYF. The DNA for the CDR3 is TGCAGTGCTAGACCAAAATTTCCCTCCTACGAGCAGTACTTC. The chain combines TRBV20-1 with TRBJ2-7; D remains unclear. CDR1 is DFQATT, CDR2 SNEGSKA, per germline (reference sequence). CDR3 length equals 14 residues. The ends were cut back, 2 bases at V and 0 bases at J, with 11 bases in the middle.

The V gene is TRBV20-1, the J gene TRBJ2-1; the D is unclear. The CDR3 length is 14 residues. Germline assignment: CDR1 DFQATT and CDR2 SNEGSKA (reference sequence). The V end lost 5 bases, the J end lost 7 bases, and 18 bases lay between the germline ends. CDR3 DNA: TGCAGTGCTCCAGACACAAGGCGAGCAAATGAGCAGTTCTTC. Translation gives CSAPDTRRANEQFF.

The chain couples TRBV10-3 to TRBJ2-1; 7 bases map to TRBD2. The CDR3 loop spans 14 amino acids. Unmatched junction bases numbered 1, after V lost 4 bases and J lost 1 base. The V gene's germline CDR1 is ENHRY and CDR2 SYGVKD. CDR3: CAISAAGSYNEQFF. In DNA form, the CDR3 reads TGTGCCATCAGTGCAGCGGGGTCCTACAATGAGCAGTTCTTC.

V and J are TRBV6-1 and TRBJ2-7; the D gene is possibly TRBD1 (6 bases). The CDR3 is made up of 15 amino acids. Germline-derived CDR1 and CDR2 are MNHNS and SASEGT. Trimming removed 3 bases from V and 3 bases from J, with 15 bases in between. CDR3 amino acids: CASSDVVGGVYEQYF. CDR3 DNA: TGTGCCAGCAGTGATGTTGTAGGGGGAGTCTACGAGCAGTACTTC.

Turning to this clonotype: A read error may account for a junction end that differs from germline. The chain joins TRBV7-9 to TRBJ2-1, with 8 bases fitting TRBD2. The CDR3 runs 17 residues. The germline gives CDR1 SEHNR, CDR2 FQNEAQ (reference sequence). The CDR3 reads CASSGTSGASSYSEQFF. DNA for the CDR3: TGTGCCAGCAGCGGCACTAGCGGTGCGAGCTCCTACAGTGAGCAGTTCTTC.

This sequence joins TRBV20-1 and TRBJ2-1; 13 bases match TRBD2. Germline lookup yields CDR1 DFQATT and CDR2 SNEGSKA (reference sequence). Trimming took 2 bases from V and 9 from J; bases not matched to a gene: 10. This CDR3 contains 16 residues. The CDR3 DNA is TGCAGTGCTAGAAAATCGACTAGCGGGGGGCTGGGTGAGCAGTTCTTC. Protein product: CSARKSTSGGLGEQFF.

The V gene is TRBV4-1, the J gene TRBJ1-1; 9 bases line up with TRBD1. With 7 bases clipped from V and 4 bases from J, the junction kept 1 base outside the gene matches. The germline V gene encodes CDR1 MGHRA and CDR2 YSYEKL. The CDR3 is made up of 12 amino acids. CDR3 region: CASMTGGTEAFF. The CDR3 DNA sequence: TGCGCCAGCATGACAGGGGGCACTGAAGCTTTCTTT.

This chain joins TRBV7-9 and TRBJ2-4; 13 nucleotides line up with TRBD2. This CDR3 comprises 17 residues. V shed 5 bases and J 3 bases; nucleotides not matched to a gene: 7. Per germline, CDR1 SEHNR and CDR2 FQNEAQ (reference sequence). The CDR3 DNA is TGTGCCAGCAGCACACAGGGACTAGCGGGACACAAAAACATTCAGTACTTC. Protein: CASSTQGLAGHKNIQYF.

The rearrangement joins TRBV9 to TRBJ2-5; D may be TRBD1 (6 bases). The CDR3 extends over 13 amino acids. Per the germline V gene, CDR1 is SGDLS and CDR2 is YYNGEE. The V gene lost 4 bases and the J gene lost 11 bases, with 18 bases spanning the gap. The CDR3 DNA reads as TGTGCCAGCAGCCACTCAGGGGTCAATGAGCAGTACTTC. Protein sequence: CASSHSGVNEQYF. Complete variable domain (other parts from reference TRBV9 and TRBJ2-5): DSGVTQTPKHLITATGQRVTLRCSPRSGDLSVYWYQQSLDQGLQFLIQYYNGEERAKGNILERFSAQQFPDLHSELNLSSLELGDSALYFCASSHSGVNEQYFGPGTRLLVL.

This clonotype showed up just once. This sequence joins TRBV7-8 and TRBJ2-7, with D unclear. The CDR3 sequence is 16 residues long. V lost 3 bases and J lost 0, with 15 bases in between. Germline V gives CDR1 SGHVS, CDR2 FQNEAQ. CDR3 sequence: CASSLSYPQSSYEQYF. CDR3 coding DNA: TGTGCCAGCAGCTTGTCCTATCCCCAAAGCTCCTACGAGCAGTACTTC.